Below, one T cell receptor (beta chain) is given with its context. This specimen belongs to a study of blood T cell repertoires in COVID-19. Whole-study context: Sources were T cells, B-cell-depleted T cells, or PBMCs; the material itself was cDNA or gDNA.

Methods used by the authors: Scientists estimated how many nucleated cells there were by amplifying reference gene primers. The method was immunoSEQ multiplex PCR; TCRdb's version includes in-frame clones alone and lacks a portion of them. V and J calls and clone size are as listed in that table; D and trimming were resolved from the DNA. Of 300,000 to 400,000 clones detected, roughly 86% appear once; the ten largest clones hold about 7%. J gave up 6 bases and V 4 bases, and 11 bases lay outside the gene matches. Per the germline V gene, CDR1 is SGHAT and CDR2 is FQNNGV. The length of the CDR3 is 17 residues.

V gene TRBV11-2 combines with J gene TRBJ2-1; the match to TRBD2 covers 11 bases. Sequenced material: peripheral blood. The sequence was obtained from a woman in her seventies with COVID-19, enrolled during active disease. The CDR3 spells CASSSRRSSGGFNEQFF. The DNA for the CDR3 is TGTGCCAGCAGCTCTCGACGGTCTAGCGGGGGGTTCAATGAGCAGTTCTTC. The complete variable domain, with remaining parts taken from reference TRBV11-2 and TRBJ2-1, reads EAGVAQSPRYKIIEKRQSVAFWCNPISGHATLYWYQQILGQGPKLLIQFQNNGVVDDSQLPKDRFSAERLKGVDSTLKIQPAKLEDSAVYLCASSSRRSSGGFNEQFFGPGTRLTVL.